This TCR beta chain was obtained from a study of blood T cell repertoires in COVID-19. Study-wide context: Specimens from acute and convalescent COVID-19 originated in the United States, Italy and Spain.

Residents of under 25 US areas, aged roughly 18 to 89 years, made up the participants. Participants were placed into cohorts based on the clinical history they reported. Generated by immunoSEQ multiplex PCR, the TCRdb table keeps only in-frame clones and is missing some. The sample lists around 420,000 clones; approximately 91% were seen once. The sample was PBMCs or T cells enriched from blood (not recorded which). The sequence was obtained from a woman aged 40 to 50 with acute COVID-19.

The CDR3 region is CASSPSGTGLETQYF. CDR3 sequence (DNA): TGTGCCAGCTCACCTTCCGGGACAGGGTTAGAGACCCAGTACTTC. The rearrangement joins TRBV18 to TRBJ2-5, with TRBD1 matching over 9 bases. Per germline, CDR1 KGHSH and CDR2 LQKENI. Germline trimming cut 3 bases from V and 4 bases from J; bases unmatched to any gene: 6. This CDR3 has 15 amino acids.